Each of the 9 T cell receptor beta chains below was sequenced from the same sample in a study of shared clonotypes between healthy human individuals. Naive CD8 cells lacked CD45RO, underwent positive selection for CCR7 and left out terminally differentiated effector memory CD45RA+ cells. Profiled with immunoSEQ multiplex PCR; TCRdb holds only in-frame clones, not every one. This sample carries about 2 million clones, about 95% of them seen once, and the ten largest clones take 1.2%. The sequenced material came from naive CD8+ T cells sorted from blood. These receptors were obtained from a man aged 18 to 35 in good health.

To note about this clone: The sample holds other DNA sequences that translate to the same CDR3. CDR3 nucleotides: TGTGCCAGTAGCCCCACGGGAGTCTACGAGCAGTACTTC. Translated, it gives CASSPTGVYEQYF. This chain links TRBV19 with TRBJ2-7, with a tentative D call TRBD2 (6 bases). Trimming left V 6 bases short and J 3 bases short, with 12 bases between. The germline V gene has CDR1 LNHDA and CDR2 SQIVND (reference sequence). The CDR3 is made up of 13 amino acids.

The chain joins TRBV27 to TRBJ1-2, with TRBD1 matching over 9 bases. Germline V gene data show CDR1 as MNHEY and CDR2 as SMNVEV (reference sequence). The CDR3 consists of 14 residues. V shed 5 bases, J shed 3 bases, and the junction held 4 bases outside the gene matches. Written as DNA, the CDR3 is TGTGCCAGCAGTCGGACAGGGGCCCACTATGGCTACACCTTC. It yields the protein CASSRTGAHYGYTF.

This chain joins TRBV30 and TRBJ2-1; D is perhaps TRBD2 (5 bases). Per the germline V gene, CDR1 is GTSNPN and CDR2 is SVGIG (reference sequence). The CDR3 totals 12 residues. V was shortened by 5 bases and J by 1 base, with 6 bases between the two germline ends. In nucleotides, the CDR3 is TGTGCCTGGGGACTGTCCTACAATGAGCAGTTCTTC. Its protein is CAWGLSYNEQFF.

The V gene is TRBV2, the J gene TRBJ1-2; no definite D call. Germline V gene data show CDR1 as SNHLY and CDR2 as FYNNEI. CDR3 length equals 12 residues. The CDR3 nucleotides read TGTGGGAGGCGGGCAGATAACTATGGCTACACCTTC. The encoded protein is CGRRADNYGYTF.

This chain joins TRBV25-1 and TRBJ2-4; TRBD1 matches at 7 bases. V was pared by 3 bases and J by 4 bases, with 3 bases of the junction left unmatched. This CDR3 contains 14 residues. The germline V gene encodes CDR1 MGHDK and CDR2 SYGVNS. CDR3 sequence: CASSDSGQKNIQYF. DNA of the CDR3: TGTGCCAGCAGTGATTCGGGACAGAAAAACATTCAGTACTTC. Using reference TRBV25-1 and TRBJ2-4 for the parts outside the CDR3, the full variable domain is EADIYQTPRYLVIGTGKKITLECSQTMGHDKMYWYQQDPGMELHLIHYSYGVNSTEKGDLSSESTVSRIRTEHFPLTLESARPSHTSQYLCASSDSGQKNIQYFGAGTRLSVL.

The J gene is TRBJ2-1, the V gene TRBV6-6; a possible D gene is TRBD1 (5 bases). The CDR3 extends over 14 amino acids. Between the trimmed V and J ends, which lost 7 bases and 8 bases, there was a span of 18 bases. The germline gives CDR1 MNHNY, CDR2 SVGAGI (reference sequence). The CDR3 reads CASTQSGAWDEQFF. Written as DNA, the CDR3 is TGTGCCAGCACCCAAAGTGGGGCCTGGGATGAGCAGTTCTTC.

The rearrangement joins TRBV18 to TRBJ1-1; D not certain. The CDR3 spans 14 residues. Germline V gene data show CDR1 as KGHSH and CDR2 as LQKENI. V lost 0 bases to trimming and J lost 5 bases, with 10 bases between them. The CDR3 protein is CASSPPGVMTEAFF. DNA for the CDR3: TGTGCCAGCTCACCACCTGGTGTCATGACTGAAGCTTTCTTT.

This CDR3 reads CASSYSQFQETQYF. DNA of the CDR3: TGTGCCAGCAGTTACTCACAGTTCCAAGAGACCCAGTACTTC. V and J are TRBV6-5 and TRBJ2-5; the D is unclear. This CDR3 has 14 residues. V lost 0 bases, J lost 1 base, and 6 bases lay in between. CDR1 and CDR2 (germline): MNHEY, SVGAGI.

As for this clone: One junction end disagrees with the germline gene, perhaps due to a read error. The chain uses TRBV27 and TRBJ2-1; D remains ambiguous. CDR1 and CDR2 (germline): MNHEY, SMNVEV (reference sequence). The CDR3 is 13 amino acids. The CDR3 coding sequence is TGTGCCGGCAGTTTGATACCGGCCGATGAGCAGTTCTTC. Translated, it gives CAGSLIPADEQFF.